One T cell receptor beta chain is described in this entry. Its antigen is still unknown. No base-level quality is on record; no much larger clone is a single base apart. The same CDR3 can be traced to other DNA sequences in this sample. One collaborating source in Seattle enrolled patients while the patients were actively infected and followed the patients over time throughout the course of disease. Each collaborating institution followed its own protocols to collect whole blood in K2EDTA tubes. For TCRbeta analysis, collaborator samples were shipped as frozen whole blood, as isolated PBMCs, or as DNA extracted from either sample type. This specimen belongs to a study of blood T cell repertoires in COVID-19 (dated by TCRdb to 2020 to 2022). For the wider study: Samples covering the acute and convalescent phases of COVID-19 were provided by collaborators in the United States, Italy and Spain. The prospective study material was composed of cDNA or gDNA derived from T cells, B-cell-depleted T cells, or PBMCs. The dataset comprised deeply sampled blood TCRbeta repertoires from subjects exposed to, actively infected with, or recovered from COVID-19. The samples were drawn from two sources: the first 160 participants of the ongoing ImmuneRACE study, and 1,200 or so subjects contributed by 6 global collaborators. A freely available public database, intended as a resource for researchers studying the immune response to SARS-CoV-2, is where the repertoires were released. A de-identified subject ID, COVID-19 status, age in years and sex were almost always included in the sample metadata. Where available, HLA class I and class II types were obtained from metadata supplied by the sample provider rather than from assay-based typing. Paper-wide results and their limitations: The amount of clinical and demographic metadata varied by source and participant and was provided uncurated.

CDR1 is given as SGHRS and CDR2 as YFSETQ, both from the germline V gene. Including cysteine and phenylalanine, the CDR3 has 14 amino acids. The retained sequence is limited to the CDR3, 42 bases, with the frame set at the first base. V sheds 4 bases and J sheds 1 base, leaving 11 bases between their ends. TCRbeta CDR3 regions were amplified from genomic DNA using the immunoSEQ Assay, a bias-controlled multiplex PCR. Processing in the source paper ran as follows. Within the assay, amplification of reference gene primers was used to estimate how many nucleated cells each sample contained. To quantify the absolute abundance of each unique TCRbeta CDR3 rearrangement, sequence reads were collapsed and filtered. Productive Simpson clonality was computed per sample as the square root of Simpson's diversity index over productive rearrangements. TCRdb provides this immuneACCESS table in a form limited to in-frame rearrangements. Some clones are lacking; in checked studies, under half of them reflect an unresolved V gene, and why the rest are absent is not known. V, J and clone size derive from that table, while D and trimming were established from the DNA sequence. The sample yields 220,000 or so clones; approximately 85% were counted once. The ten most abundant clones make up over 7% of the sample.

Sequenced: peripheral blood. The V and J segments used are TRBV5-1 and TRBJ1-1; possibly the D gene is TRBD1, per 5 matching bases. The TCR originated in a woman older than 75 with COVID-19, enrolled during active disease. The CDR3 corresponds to CASSPQGGNTEAFF. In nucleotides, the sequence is TGCGCCAGCAGCCCCCAGGGAGGGAACACTGAAGCTTTCTTT.